This T cell receptor (beta chain) was sequenced during a study of T cell responses to AZD1222 COVID-19 vaccine (dated by TCRdb to the early 2020s). About the study as a whole: AZD1222 recipients whose second dose came at about 4 weeks and those whose second dose came at about 12 weeks were combined into one group, since spike-specific TCR depth and breadth did not differ between the two schedules. TCR sequencing covered approximately 230 trial participants: 207 given two doses of AZD1222 and about 26 given two doses of MenACWY control vaccine. Trial participants were enrolled into age subgroups of 18-55, 56-69 and 70-plus years, which contained approximately 150, 28 and 58 TCR-sequenced participants, respectively.

The CDR3 numbers 16 residues from cysteine through phenylalanine. Of all the DNA, just the CDR3 is kept, 48 bases in frame from base 1. Notes on this clone: Its antigen has not been determined. No much larger clonotype is one base removed from it; base qualities were not supplied. The sample has other DNA sequences that encode this CDR3 too.

The study at large found these results: Vaccine-associated CD4 TCRs spanned the whole spike protein, with dominant responses in regions 160-218 and 743-854. A significant rise in spike-specific TCR breadth and depth was observed after two AZD1222 doses relative to day 0 and relative to MenACWY recipients. No day 14 peak-response samples were available, so repertoires were characterized only after the peak T cell response. In the small 56-69-year group, the increase in depth fell short of significance, most likely because of low power. Participants were mostly white British and included more females than males, and it was suggested by the authors that clonal diversity may have been underestimated. Conclusions about previously exposed vaccinees were limited because only a handful of AZD1222 recipients were SARS-CoV-2 seropositive at baseline. Nearly half of unique spike-specific TCRs reportedly recognized epitopes outside regions mutated in the B.1.351 and B.1.1.7 variants.

Interpreted using the paper, the time point label stands for: baseline before first vaccination. Vaccinee samples came from UK trials COV001 and COV002, including a single-blind randomized controlled phase 2/3 trial of AZD1222 (ChAdOx1 nCoV-19) in healthy adults. Trial participant PBMC samples were collected at day 0 and day 28 after the second dose for TCRbeta chain sequencing. The CDR3 regions of human TCRbeta chains were subjected to immunosequencing. In the original analysis: Repertoire TCRs were checked for matches against a reference library of SARS-CoV-2-specific TCRs that had been generated using the MIRA antigen-specificity platform. Breadth was defined as the fraction of unique TCRs that were SARS-CoV-2-associated, and depth was defined as the fraction of total T cells that were SARS-CoV-2-associated. Using the MIRA data, each spike-specific TCR was mapped to the spike region that the TCR reacts to and placed in a CD4 or CD8 class. Log10-transformed breadth and depth values were compared by one-way ANOVA with Sidak's multiple comparisons tests. Drawn from immuneACCESS, this table holds only the in-frame rearrangements with V and J called that TCRdb kept. Clones are partly lost; checked studies trace under half to an unresolved V gene and leave the rest unexplained. That table is the source of V, J and clone size, and D and trimming were worked out from the DNA. Within this sample are 95,000 to 100,000 clones, with 85% to 90% of them counted one time only. The ten largest account for 20% to 30% of the sample.

Sequencing was performed on peripheral blood, taken on day 0 of AZD1222 vaccination. The sequence was collected from an adult in good health. The chain is encoded by TRBV21-1 joined to TRBJ1-5; whether TRBD1, the table's D call, matches the DNA was not checked. TRBV21-1 is noted as a pseudogene. The DNA sequence reads TGTGCCAGCAGCGGAGGCGGAGGGCAGGGGGATCAGCCCCAGCATTTT. It is translated as CASSGGGGQGDQPQHF.